The rows below give T cell receptor beta chains drawn from one sample of a study of CD8 T cells in ankylosing spondylitis. MiXCR was run by TCRdb on the 5' RACE reads, yielding one entry per CDR3 protein. Among about 130,000 distinct CDR3 sequences listed, around 6.6% were seen once. The specimen was blood, either unsorted or a sorted T cell fraction (not recorded which). These receptors all stem from a female donor with ankylosing spondylitis or in good health (not recorded which). The CDR3 runs from the conserved cysteine through the conserved F or W. Each record gives: clone size, CDR3 length, V gene, J gene, D gene, CDR3 protein, CDR3 DNA. A D gene is named only where the DNA matches it firmly. Expanded clones get a size class; other rows say once, few or many, or leave the size out.

few	17	TRBV4-3	TRBJ2-5	TRBD2	CASSQDTSGGYQETQYF	TGCGCCAGCAGCCAAGACACTAGCGGGGGGTACCAAGAGACCCAGTACTTC
NA	17	TRBV27	TRBJ1-1	NA	CASSSTKLSFENTEAFF	TGTGCCAGCAGTTCGACTAAATTATCGTTTGAGAACACTGAAGCTTTCTTT
NA	13	TRBV30	TRBJ2-7	NA	CAWSTQGSYEQYF	TGTGCCTGGAGCACCCAGGGCTCCTACGAGCAGTACTTC
many	14	TRBV2	TRBJ2-4	NA	CASSPLPTGTIQYF	TGTGCCAGCAGCCCTCTCCCGACCGGGACGATTCAGTACTTC
many	15	TRBV7-2	TRBJ2-5	NA	CASSLLGHIQETQYF	TGTGCCAGCAGCCTGCTCGGACACATACAAGAGACCCAGTACTTC
many	14	TRBV9	TRBJ1-2	TRBD1	CASSASTGGGGYTF	TGTGCCAGCAGCGCCTCGACAGGGGGTGGCGGCTACACCTTC
many	16	TRBV5-1	TRBJ1-4	TRBD1	CASSSTSGGSGEKLFF	TGCGCCAGCAGCTCGACCTCAGGGGGCTCCGGTGAAAAACTGTTTTTT
many	13	TRBV5-1	TRBJ1-2	NA	CASSWSDRGGYTF	TGCGCCAGCAGCTGGTCTGATCGGGGAGGCTACACCTTC
few	13	TRBV28	TRBJ1-2	NA	CASSFWQNYGYTF	TGTGCCAGCAGTTTTTGGCAAAACTATGGCTACACCTTC
few	20	TRBV4-1	TRBJ2-2	TRBD1	CASSQDFRGRRALEAGELFF	TGCGCCAGCAGCCAAGATTTTAGGGGGCGCCGTGCGTTAGAGGCCGGGGAGCTGTTTTTT
many	17	TRBV12-3/TRBV12-4	TRBJ2-1	TRBD2	CASSLELAGGSYNEQFF	TGTGCCAGCAGTTTAGAACTAGCGGGGGGGTCCTACAATGAGCAGTTCTTC
NA	13	TRBV7-2	TRBJ2-1	NA	CASSLVDYNEQFF	TGTGCCAGCAGCTTAGTGGATTACAATGAGCAGTTCTTC
many	15	TRBV12-3/TRBV12-4	TRBJ2-1	NA	CASSLRGAPLNEQFF	TGTGCCAGCAGTCTTAGGGGGGCCCCATTGAATGAGCAGTTCTTC
NA	16	TRBV4-1	TRBJ1-5	NA	CASSPTSRYSNQPQHF	TGCGCCAGCAGCCCGACATCAAGATATAGCAATCAGCCCCAGCATTTT
many	12	TRBV20-1	TRBJ2-5	NA	CSARGGQETQYF	TGCAGTGCTAGGGGGGGGCAGGAGACCCAGTACTTC
many	14	TRBV12-3/TRBV12-4	TRBJ1-5	NA	CASTLQGSNQPQHF	TGTGCCAGCACCCTCCAGGGTAGCAATCAGCCCCAGCATTTT
many	15	TRBV5-1	TRBJ2-1	TRBD2	CASSRVGGLTDEQFF	TGCGCCAGCAGCCGCGTCGGGGGACTAACCGATGAGCAGTTCTTC
many	13	TRBV29-1	TRBJ2-7	NA	CSVEDLGGGEQYF	TGCAGCGTTGAAGATCTCGGGGGAGGCGAGCAGTACTTC
many	14	TRBV12-3/TRBV12-4	TRBJ2-3	NA	CASVGLASTDTQYF	TGTGCCAGCGTTGGGCTAGCCAGCACAGATACGCAGTATTTT
many	14	TRBV4-1	TRBJ2-3	NA	CASSQNGGTDTQYF	TGCGCCAGCAGCCAAAACGGGGGCACAGATACGCAGTATTTT
many	12	TRBV20-1	TRBJ1-1	NA	CSAWRGNTEAFF	TGCAGTGCTTGGCGAGGAAACACTGAAGCTTTCTTT
few	13	TRBV7-9	TRBJ1-1	TRBD1	CASRKTGGDEAFF	TGTGCCAGCAGAAAAACAGGGGGCGACGAAGCTTTCTTT
many	15	TRBV5-1	TRBJ1-1	TRBD1	CASSRLTGTNTEAFF	TGCGCCAGCAGCAGATTGACAGGGACAAACACTGAAGCTTTCTTT
few	16	TRBV9	TRBJ2-3	TRBD2	CASSVGGVAGADTQYF	TGTGCCAGCAGCGTAGGGGGGGTAGCGGGGGCAGATACGCAGTATTTT
NA	18	TRBV3-1	TRBJ2-7	TRBD1	CASSQGITGGTSSYEQYF	TGTGCCAGCAGCCAAGGTATCACAGGGGGCACATCTTCCTACGAGCAGTACTTC
many	13	TRBV12-3/TRBV12-4	TRBJ2-3	TRBD2	CASSPGGADTQYF	TGTGCCAGCAGTCCCGGGGGGGCAGATACGCAGTATTTT
few	15	TRBV30	TRBJ2-3	TRBD1	CAWSSEGGATDTQYF	TGTGCCTGGTCGTCTGAAGGGGGCGCCACAGATACGCAGTATTTT
many	13	TRBV6-1	TRBJ2-3	TRBD1	CASSQDRGDTQYF	TGTGCCAGCAGTCAGGACAGGGGAGATACGCAGTATTTT
many	13	TRBV12-3/TRBV12-4	TRBJ2-7	NA	CASSTGGTYEQYF	TGTGCCAGCAGCACGGGCGGTACCTACGAGCAGTACTTC
many	12	TRBV3-1	TRBJ2-1	NA	CASSQGPDEQFF	TGTGCCAGCAGCCAAGGCCCCGATGAGCAGTTCTTC
many	14	TRBV6-1	TRBJ1-5	TRBD1	CASTLQGGNQPQHF	TGTGCCAGCACCCTCCAGGGGGGCAATCAGCCCCAGCATTTT
many	15	TRBV5-1	TRBJ1-1	NA	CASSPVPGIDTEAFF	TGCGCCAGCAGCCCAGTCCCGGGCATCGACACTGAAGCTTTCTTT
many	15	TRBV7-2	TRBJ1-3	NA	CASSLVSSSGNTIYF	TGTGCCAGCAGCTTAGTCAGTAGCTCTGGAAACACCATATATTTT
many	12	TRBV29-1	TRBJ2-5	NA	CSVDRVQETQYF	TGCAGCGTTGACAGGGTCCAAGAGACCCAGTACTTC
many	14	TRBV27	TRBJ2-5	NA	CASSLWARQETQYF	TGTGCCAGCAGTTTATGGGCCCGACAAGAGACCCAGTACTTC
many	12	TRBV5-1	TRBJ1-2	NA	CALRRANYGYTF	TGCGCACTCCGCAGAGCTAACTATGGCTACACCTTC
many	15	TRBV12-3/TRBV12-4	TRBJ1-5	TRBD1	CASRNTGGPDQPQHF	TGTGCCAGCAGAAATACAGGGGGCCCCGATCAGCCCCAGCATTTT
many	15	TRBV4-3	TRBJ1-1	NA	CASSQDHGASTEAFF	TGCGCCAGCAGCCAAGATCATGGGGCGAGTACTGAAGCTTTCTTT
NA	18	TRBV12-3/TRBV12-4	TRBJ2-3	TRBD2	CVSSLSLNSGGSTDTQYF	TGTGTCAGCAGTTTATCGTTGAATAGCGGGGGGAGCACAGATACGCAGTATTTT
many	15	TRBV20-1	TRBJ1-1	NA	CSARDRRGFGTEAFF	TGCAGTGCTAGAGATCGGCGGGGGTTTGGCACTGAAGCTTTCTTT
many	14	TRBV6-2/TRBV6-3	TRBJ2-7	NA	CASSYAGRNYEQYF	TGTGCCAGCAGTTACGCCGGACGGAACTACGAGCAGTACTTC